The 6 T cell receptor beta chains in this list originate from one sample, sequenced in a study of blood T cell repertoires in COVID-19 (TCRdb year 2020). Library construction relied on the immunoSEQ multiplex PCR assay. This is the immuneACCESS table as TCRdb keeps it, with only in-frame sequences that have V and J called. A part of the clones is gone; compared with another copy, unresolved V genes explain less than half, and the rest is unexplained. The sample includes some 250,000 clones, with approximately 86% observed a single time. The top ten clones comprise less than 4% of the sample. The sample consisted of peripheral blood. The receptors come from a young woman who had recovered from COVID-19.

The V call is TRBV6-5, the J call TRBJ2-7; a weak D match, TRBD2 (6 bases). V lost 8 bases and J lost 3, with 17 bases in between. CDR1 is MNHEY, CDR2 SVGAGI, per germline. This CDR3 contains 14 residues. The CDR3 protein is CASGSDGGNYEQYF. The CDR3 DNA sequence: TGTGCCAGCGGGTCGGATGGGGGGAACTACGAGCAGTACTTC.

The chain uses TRBV5-1 and TRBJ1-3; 7 bases are a match to TRBD1. V shed 3 bases, J shed 3 bases, and the junction held 9 bases outside the gene matches. The CDR3 contains 16 residues. The germline V gene encodes CDR1 SGHRS and CDR2 YFSETQ. CDR3 DNA: TGCGCCAGCAGCTCGCAGGGGGTAGATGATGGAAACACCATATATTTT. Residues: CASSSQGVDDGNTIYF.

The V gene is TRBV11-2, the J gene TRBJ2-7; TRBD1 matches 9 bases. V lost 6 bases, J lost 3 bases, and 9 bases stayed unmatched. Germline V gene lookup returns CDR1 SGHAT and CDR2 FQNNGV. This CDR3 spans 15 amino acids. CDR3 sequence reads: CASRLSLDRGYEQYF. In DNA form, the CDR3 reads TGTGCCAGCAGGCTATCATTGGACAGGGGCTACGAGCAGTACTTC.

CDR3 coding DNA: TGTGCCAGCCAGGACAGGTCCTCCTACGAGCAGTACTTC. Its protein is CASQDRSSYEQYF. The rearrangement joins TRBV27 to TRBJ2-7; 7 bases are a match to TRBD1. CDR1 is MNHEY, CDR2 SMNVEV, per germline (reference sequence). The J segment lost 0 bases and the V segment lost 8 bases, leaving 4 bases of the junction unmatched. The CDR3 is 13 amino acids.

In its sample, this clone was seen a few times. V and J are TRBV19 and TRBJ1-5; 9 nucleotides align to TRBD1. This CDR3 has 15 residues. Germline loops: CDR1 LNHDA, CDR2 SQIVND (reference sequence). The J segment lost 0 bases and the V segment lost 4 bases, leaving 1 base of the junction unmatched. As DNA, the CDR3 is TGTGCCAGTAGTAGGACAGGGGATAGCAATCAGCCCCAGCATTTT. Translation gives CASSRTGDSNQPQHF.

This chain links TRBV7-6 with TRBJ1-3; D is perhaps TRBD1 (5 bases). In germline, CDR1 is SGHVS, CDR2 FNYEAQ. V lost 2 bases and J lost 0, with 5 bases in between. This CDR3 comprises 14 residues. The CDR3 region is CASSLRGSGNTIYF. In nucleotides, the CDR3 is TGTGCCAGCAGCTTAAGGGGCTCTGGAAACACCATATATTTT.